These 22 T cell receptor beta chains were all obtained from the same sample, sequenced in a study of blood T cells in healthy people across ages. The authors ran a second PCR of about 6 to 11 cycles using a sample-barcoded 5' primer and a J-beta primer mix. MiXCR was run by TCRdb on the 5' RACE reads, yielding one entry per CDR3 protein. The sample has approximately 1,700,000 distinct CDR3 sequences, roughly two fifths seen once. Sequenced: blood. The receptors come from a human donor in good health.

This clonotype was picked up many times. The chain combines TRBV2 with TRBJ1-5; D perhaps matches TRBD1 (6 bases). This CDR3 comprises 16 residues. Trimming shortened V by 7 bases and J by 4 bases, and 20 bases separated the two germline ends. Per germline, CDR1 SNHLY and CDR2 FYNNEI. In nucleotides, the CDR3 is TGTGCCAGCAATGACAGGAGGAGGGGTATTAATCAGCCCCAGCATTTT. This translates into CASNDRRRGINQPQHF.

This clonotype has just a few counts. The CDR3 DNA reads TGTGCCACCAGCAGAGAGGAGGGGGACAATGAGCAGTTCTTC. Its translation: CATSREEGDNEQFF. The chain uses TRBV15 and TRBJ2-1; D is possibly TRBD1 or TRBD2 (6 bases each). The CDR3 contains 14 residues. Germline V gives CDR1 LNHNV, CDR2 YYDKDF (reference sequence). V was pared by 0 bases and J by 5 bases, with 8 bases between.

Comments on this clonotype: The junction and the germline gene differ at one end; a read error may be behind it. V is TRBV20-1 and J is TRBJ1-1; D is perhaps TRBD1 (5 bases). CDR1 and CDR2 from the germline V gene are DFQATT and SNEGSKA (reference sequence). The CDR3 sequence is 14 residues long. The CDR3 nucleotides are TGCGGTGCTAGATTTCAGGGCCCGAACACTGAAGCTTTCTTT. It codes for CGARFQGPNTEAFF.

J is TRBJ2-7 and V is TRBV20-1; either TRBD1 or TRBD2 may fit D (5 bases each). The germline CDR1 and CDR2 sequences are DFQATT and SNEGSKA (reference sequence). Trimming stripped 7 bases from V and 3 bases from J, with 19 bases between. The CDR3 covers 14 residues. In DNA, the CDR3 is TGCAGTGTCTACCCGGGACCCAACCACTACGAGCAGTACTTC. Its protein is CSVYPGPNHYEQYF.

The J gene is TRBJ2-7, the V gene TRBV20-1, with a weak D call TRBD1 (6 bases). The J call may be mistaken, given a closer DNA end match to TRBJ2-4. CDR1 is DFQATT, CDR2 SNEGSKA, per germline (reference sequence). The CDR3 consists of 13 residues. As DNA, the CDR3 is TGCAGTGCACGGCAGGGGGCCAAAAACATTCAGTACTTC. Protein product: CSARQGAKNIQYF.

The gene calls are TRBV20-1 and TRBJ2-3; 9 positions match TRBD1. The CDR3 extends over 15 amino acids. V gave up 4 bases and J gave up 3 bases; unmatched junction bases: 8. The germline CDR1 and CDR2 sequences are DFQATT and SNEGSKA (reference sequence). This CDR3 reads CSATAGTGMTDTQYF. The CDR3 DNA is TGCAGTGCTACCGCCGGGACAGGGATGACAGATACGCAGTATTTT.

The rearrangement uses TRBV19 and TRBJ1-6; D uncertain. The V and J ends lost 11 bases and 0 bases respectively, with 11 bases between them. From germline, CDR1 is LNHDA and CDR2 SQIVND (reference sequence). The CDR3 runs 14 residues. CDR3 nucleotides: TGTGCCGTCGGGTCGGCCTCCTATAATTCACCCCTCCACTTT. Translating gives CAVGSASYNSPLHF.

Comments on this clonotype: The junction and the germline gene differ at one end; a read error may be behind it. V and J are TRBV5-1 and TRBJ2-7; possibly TRBD1 for D (5 bases). Germline CDR1 reads SGHRS; CDR2 reads YFSETQ. There are 13 residues in the CDR3. CDR3 protein: CASSLGQMNERYF. For the CDR3, the DNA is TGCGCCAGCAGCTTGGGACAGATGAACGAGCGGTACTTC.

The chain couples TRBV20-1 to TRBJ2-7; 10 bases fit TRBD1. V lost 3 bases and J lost 2; bases outside the gene matches: 4. The germline gives CDR1 DFQATT, CDR2 SNEGSKA (reference sequence). This CDR3 is built from 14 residues. The CDR3: CSARRDRGTYEQYF. CDR3 DNA: TGCAGTGCTAGGAGGGACAGGGGAACCTACGAGCAGTACTTC.

A note on this clonotype: An end of the junction differs from the germline gene, which may be a read error. The rearrangement uses TRBV7-9 and TRBJ1-2, with a possible D match to TRBD1 (5 bases). The CDR3 covers 13 residues. Looked up from germline, CDR1 is SEHNR and CDR2 is FQNEAQ (reference sequence). The CDR3 protein is CASSPRRGLGYTF. CDR3 nucleotide sequence: TGTGCCAGCAGCCCCCGTAGGGGCCTTGGCTACACATTC.

The chain couples TRBV3-1 to TRBJ2-5; D is undetermined. Between the trimmed V and J ends, which lost 1 base and 7 bases, there was a span of 10 bases. CDR3 size: 13 residues. CDR1 and CDR2 (germline): LGHDT, YNNKEL (reference sequence). The DNA for the CDR3 is TGTGCCAGCAGCCAAGGGCGCCGGAGGACCCAGTACTTC. Encoded protein: CASSQGRRRTQYF.

This clonotype was counted between two and nine times. This chain links TRBV7-8 with TRBJ1-3; 7 bases are a match to TRBD1. With V trimmed by 5 bases and J by 1 base, 2 bases remained unmatched. Germline assignment: CDR1 SGHVS and CDR2 FQNEAQ. The CDR3 totals 14 residues. The CDR3 DNA reads as TGTGCCAGCAGCAACAGGGGATCTGGAAACACCATATATTTT. This encodes CASSNRGSGNTIYF.

This clonotype was seen only a few times. The J gene is TRBJ2-4, the V gene TRBV20-1, with a possible D match to TRBD2 (6 bases). The end of the DNA fits TRBJ2-7 better, so the J call may be wrong. CDR1 DFQATT and CDR2 SNEGSKA come from the germline V gene (reference sequence). This CDR3 is built from 13 residues. The CDR3 region is CSARPPGDYEQYF. DNA of the CDR3: TGCAGTGCTAGACCCCCGGGGGATTACGAGCAGTACTTC.

The chain uses TRBV6-2 or TRBV6-3 and TRBJ1-1, with D possibly being TRBD1 (5 bases). Trimming cost V 4 bases and J 8 bases, with 29 bases left between them. This CDR3 has 18 amino acids. Germline-derived CDR1 and CDR2 are MNHEY and SVGEGT. The CDR3 sequence is CASSLFNTGVGGGTEAFF. CDR3 sequence (DNA): TGTGCCAGCAGTTTGTTCAACACAGGTGTGGGGGGAGGAACAGAAGCTTTCTTT.

The CDR3: CASSSETGEEYF. CDR3 nucleotide sequence: TGTGCCAGCAGTTCTGAGACAGGGGAGGAGTACTTC. This rearrangement joins TRBV6-5 to TRBJ2-7; 8 nucleotides line up with TRBD1. The V gene end was trimmed by 4 bases and the J gene end by 11 bases; junction bases not matched to a gene: 7. Germline V CDR1 and CDR2: MNHEY, SVGAGI. CDR3 size: 12 residues.

Only a few counts were recorded for this clonotype. The V call is TRBV28, the J call TRBJ2-3, with D perhaps matching TRBD1 (5 bases). V was cut by 3 bases and J by 8 bases, with 15 bases left in between. Germline CDR1 and CDR2: MDHEN and SYDVKM. The CDR3 loop spans 14 amino acids. The chain's CDR3 is CASSLSTWGGTQYF. CDR3 DNA sequence: TGTGCCAGCAGTTTGTCCACGTGGGGCGGTACGCAGTATTTT. Filled out from reference TRBV28 and TRBJ2-3, the complete variable domain reads DVKVTQSSRYLVKRTGEKVFLECVQDMDHENMFWYRQDPGLGLRLIYFSYDVKMKEKGDIPEGYSVSREKKERFSLILESASTNQTSMYLCASSLSTWGGTQYFGPGTRLTVL.

This clonotype was found a few times. The rearrangement links TRBV11-2 to TRBJ2-5; D is uncertain. The CDR3 is made up of 13 amino acids. V was pared by 8 bases and J by 4 bases, with 14 bases between. Germline CDR1 SGHAT, CDR2 FQNNGV. This CDR3 is CASSPEWGETQYF. CDR3 coding DNA: TGTGCCAGCTCGCCGGAATGGGGAGAGACCCAGTACTTC.

This clonotype was counted only a few times. J is TRBJ2-3 and V is TRBV29-1; D is unclear. The CDR3 length is 12 residues. V lost 3 bases and J 4 bases, leaving 8 bases between the germline ends. Germline CDR1 SQVTM, CDR2 ANQGSEA. In nucleotides, the CDR3 is TGCAGCGTTGAGGCGTCTTCAGATACGCAGTATTTT. As protein: CSVEASSDTQYF.

Only a few counts were recorded for this clonotype. V and J are TRBV7-3 and TRBJ2-1; D is ambiguous. The CDR3 totals 15 residues. V lost 1 base and J 4 bases, leaving 11 bases between the germline ends. Germline V gives CDR1 SGHTA, CDR2 FQGTGA. CDR3 nucleotides: TGTGCCAGCAGCTTAATTGCGGTTCAGTACAATGAGCAGTTCTTC. Translated: CASSLIAVQYNEQFF.

The chain carries TRBV12-3 or TRBV12-4 and TRBJ1-4; the D gene is possibly TRBD1 (5 bases). V was cut by 5 bases and J by 4 bases, with 11 bases left in between. The CDR3 extends over 14 amino acids. DNA for the CDR3: TGTGCCAGCAGTCTTTGGGACTTTAATGAAAAACTGTTTTTT. Protein: CASSLWDFNEKLFF.

This clonotype came up a few times. The chain has TRBV7-2 and TRBJ2-7, with 9 nucleotides matching TRBD1. V gave up 1 base and J gave up 2 bases; unmatched junction bases: 3. The V gene's germline CDR1 is SGHTA and CDR2 FQGNSA. The CDR3 is 15 amino acids. The CDR3 DNA reads as TGTGCCAGCAGCTTAGACCGGGACAGGGCCTACGAGCAGTACTTC. It encodes CASSLDRDRAYEQYF.

With regard to this clonotype: At one of its ends the junction is not consistent with the germline gene, which may arise from a read error. CDR3 DNA sequence: TGCAGTGCTGGTGGACAGAGCTCCTACGAGCGGTACTTC. Amino acids: CSAGGQSSYERYF. The J gene is TRBJ2-7, the V gene TRBV20-1; TRBD1 is a possible D gene (6 bases). This CDR3 has 13 residues. Germline assignment: CDR1 DFQATT and CDR2 SNEGSKA (reference sequence).